This entry features one T cell receptor beta chain sequence. The data belong to a study of Tregs in tolerant kidney transplant recipients. The germline V gene has CDR1 SGHTS and CDR2 YDEGEE. The CDR3 covers 15 residues. The ends were cut back, 5 bases at V and 4 bases at J, with 15 bases in the middle. Sequenced by immunoSEQ multiplex PCR; TCRdb stores in-frame clones only, minus some. The table shows about 120,000 clones, with roughly nine tenths occurring only once. This sequence was found in a human donor in good health. The sample comprised CD4+ T cells from blood. V is TRBV5-8 and J is TRBJ1-4, with D unclear. The DNA for the CDR3 is TGTGCCAGCAGGGGTCGTCAGGTGGTTAATGAAAAACTGTTTTTT. Translating gives CASRGRQVVNEKLFF.